What follows are 6 T cell receptor beta chains derived from one specimen sequenced in a study of T-cell memory formation after mild COVID-19. One entry per CDR3 protein, called by TCRdb with MiXCR from the 5' RACE reads. The table has about 360,000 distinct CDR3 sequences, 13% to 15% seen once; the top ten hold less than 25%. Sequenced input: PBMCs or a T cell subset sorted from them (not recorded which). Receptors were obtained from a man younger than 30 who had mild COVID-19 (a few samples of this study predate the infection). Cell type and time point are not known.

The CDR3 nucleotides are TGCGCCAGCAGCCAGGGGACAGGGAAGTGGTCCTACAATGAGCAGTTCTTC. This sequence encodes CASSQGTGKWSYNEQFF. The gene calls are TRBV4-1 and TRBJ2-1; TRBD1 agrees at 9 bases. This CDR3 is 17 amino acids long. Germline V lookup: CDR1 MGHRA, CDR2 YSYEKL. V shed 3 bases and J 1 base; nucleotides not matched to a gene: 7.

This clonotype has a handful of counts. The chain is built from TRBV4-1 and TRBJ2-1; 8 bases map to TRBD1. The CDR3 runs to 15 residues. Germline loops: CDR1 MGHRA, CDR2 YSYEKL. The V gene end was trimmed by 6 bases and the J gene end by 4 bases; junction bases not matched to a gene: 8. CDR3 loop: CASRGPGGWYNEQFF. The DNA of the CDR3 is TGCGCCAGCAGAGGACCAGGGGGCTGGTACAATGAGCAGTTCTTC.

The chain uses TRBV5-1 and TRBJ2-3; D is uncertain. V lost 5 bases and J 0 bases, leaving 10 bases between the germline ends. The CDR3 runs 14 residues. Germline values: CDR1 SGHRS, CDR2 YFSETQ. The CDR3 sequence: CASSAGSSTDTQYF. In DNA form, the CDR3 reads TGCGCCAGCAGTGCAGGTTCTAGCACAGATACGCAGTATTTT.

This clonotype was picked up a small number of times. The gene calls are TRBV7-9 and TRBJ2-7; the match to TRBD2 covers 7 bases. This CDR3 is built from 15 residues. Germline V lookup: CDR1 SEHNR, CDR2 FQNEAQ (reference sequence). The ends lost 5 bases at V and 5 bases at J; junction bases unmatched: 12. CDR3 nucleotides: TGTGCCAGCAGCCCCCATCTAAGCGGGACGAACGAGCAGTACTTC. Translated, it gives CASSPHLSGTNEQYF.

This clonotype was recorded a few times. The genes are TRBV7-6 and TRBJ1-4; D not certain. The CDR3 runs 17 residues. Germline CDR1 is SGHVS and CDR2 is FNYEAQ. The V gene lost 1 base and the J gene lost 3 bases, with 15 bases spanning the gap. In DNA, the CDR3 is TGTGCCAGCAGCTTAGATTGGAGTATTAACCCTAATGAAAAACTGTTTTTT. It is translated as CASSLDWSINPNEKLFF.

The chain uses TRBV6-5 and TRBJ1-1; 11 bases are shared with TRBD1. The CDR3 totals 16 residues. Germline values: CDR1 MNHEY, CDR2 SVGAGI. Trimming at V came to 7 bases and at J to 13 bases, leaving 20 bases not matched to a gene. The CDR3 reads CASNRVVLGTGGLVFF. CDR3 sequence (DNA): TGTGCCAGCAACCGAGTGGTTTTGGGGACAGGGGGACTCGTTTTCTTT.